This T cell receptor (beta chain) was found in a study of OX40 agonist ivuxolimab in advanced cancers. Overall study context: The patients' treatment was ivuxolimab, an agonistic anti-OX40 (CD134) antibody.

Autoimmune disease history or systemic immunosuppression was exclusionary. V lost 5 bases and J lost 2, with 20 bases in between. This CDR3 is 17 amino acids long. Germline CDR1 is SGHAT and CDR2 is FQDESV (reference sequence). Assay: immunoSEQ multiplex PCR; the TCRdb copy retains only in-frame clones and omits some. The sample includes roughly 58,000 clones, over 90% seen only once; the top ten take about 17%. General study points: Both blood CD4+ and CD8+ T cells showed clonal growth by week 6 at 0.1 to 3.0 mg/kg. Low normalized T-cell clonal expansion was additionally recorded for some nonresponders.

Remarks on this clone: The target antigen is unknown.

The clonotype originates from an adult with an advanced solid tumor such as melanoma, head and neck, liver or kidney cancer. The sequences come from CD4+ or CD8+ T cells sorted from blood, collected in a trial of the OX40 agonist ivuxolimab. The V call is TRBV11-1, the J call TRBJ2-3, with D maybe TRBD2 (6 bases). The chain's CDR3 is CASSPNPTGTATDTQYF. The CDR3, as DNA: TGTGCCAGCAGCCCGAACCCAACTGGGACTGCCACAGATACGCAGTATTTT.